This T cell receptor beta chain was sequenced in a study of CD8 T cells in Susac syndrome (dated by TCRdb to between 2018 and 2021). Some background on the complete study: The study used repertoire sequencing to test whether antigen drove CD8+ T cell activation and differentiation in Susac syndrome.

RNA was extracted using the RNeasy kit, and about 0.45 to 1 ug of the RNA was reverse transcribed with random hexamers. The immunoSEQ multiplex PCR assay, which covers 54 Vbeta and 13 Jbeta segments, was used to amplify TCR beta CDR3 regions. PCR amplification bias was corrected by using a synthetic template baseline for primer optimization and computational correction. On the study's bioinformatics: Only productive sequences were kept, with reads annotated to V, D and J genes according to IMGT and analyzed in immunoSEQ Analyzer. Clonality was computed as one minus Shannon entropy normalized by log2 of the number of productive unique sequences. Public and private clones were assessed among the 100 most prevalent clones of each patient and control. Clones were defined as Susac-specific when absent from the healthy and MS cohorts, from about a thousand published viral clones and from other ImmuneACCESS disease sequences. TCRdb's own reprocessing of the public reads used fastp at Q25 and MiXCR and kept productive beta chains. Identical CDR3 protein sequences are pooled into one entry, listed with their most common genes and DNA. It is TCRdb's table, rather than the study itself, that gives the V and J calls and clone size. The sample has about 210,000 distinct CDR3 sequences on record, about 95% of them singletons. The ten top clones hold 0.075% to 0.095% of the sample.

Peripheral blood CD8+ and CD4+ T cells from healthy donors, Susac syndrome patients and multiple sclerosis patients were profiled by high-throughput TCR beta sequencing. Multiple sclerosis controls were treatment-naive patients with stable or active relapsing-remitting disease fulfilling revised McDonald criteria. Bulk CD8+ and CD4+ T cells were purified by magnetic negative isolation, whereas CD8+ TEMRA cells were enriched by FACS. Blood was collected in EDTA tubes and processed within 24 hours, with PBMCs isolated through density gradient centrifugation. PBMCs intended for TCR sequencing were cryopreserved in liquid nitrogen and thawed later in a water bath at 37 degrees C. The sorted or isolated CD4+, CD8+ and CD8+ TEMRA cells reached a purity of at least 90%. A word on this clonotype: The clone's antigen remains unknown. No clone much larger than this one lies a single base away; base qualities are absent.

From the germline V gene, CDR1 is SNHLY and CDR2 is FYNNEI. Trimming leaves V shorter by 7 bases and J shorter by 3 bases, with the junction holding 8 bases beyond the gene matches. The CDR3 runs 14 amino acids, cysteine and phenylalanine included. Only the CDR3 DNA is retained, 42 bases long and in frame from the first base. The investigation overall reported the following: The number of individuals in the TCR sequencing and HLA analysis was recognized as being relatively small.

The clonotype was recovered from a human donor with multiple sclerosis. The rearrangement combines TRBV2 with TRBJ1-1; 7 nucleotides in the junction match TRBD1. The sample taken for sequencing was CD4+ T cells from PBMCs. In nucleotide form, the sequence is TGTGCCAGCAATATGGGACAGATGGACACTGAAGCTTTCTTT. Its protein reads: CASNMGQMDTEAFF.